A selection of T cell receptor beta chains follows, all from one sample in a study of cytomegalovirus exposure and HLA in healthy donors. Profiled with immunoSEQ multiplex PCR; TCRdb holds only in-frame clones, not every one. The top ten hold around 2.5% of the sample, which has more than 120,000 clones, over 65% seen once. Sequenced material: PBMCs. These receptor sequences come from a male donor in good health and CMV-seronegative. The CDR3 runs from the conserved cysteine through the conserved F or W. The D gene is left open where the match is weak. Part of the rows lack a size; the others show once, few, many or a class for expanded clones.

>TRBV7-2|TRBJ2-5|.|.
CASSLGGIVGETQYF
TGTGCCAGCAGCTTAGGCGGGATTGTCGGAGAGACCCAGTACTTC
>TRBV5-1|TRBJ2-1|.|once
CASSSDRTHNEQFF
TGCGCCAGCAGCTCCGACAGGACGCACAATGAGCAGTTCTTC
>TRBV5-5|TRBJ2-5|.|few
CASSPQGRGVGETQYF
TGTGCCAGCAGCCCGCAGGGTAGGGGCGTCGGAGAGACCCAGTACTTC
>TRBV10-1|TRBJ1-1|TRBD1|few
CASSRGMNTEAFF
TGCGCCAGCAGCAGGGGGATGAACACTGAAGCTTTCTTT
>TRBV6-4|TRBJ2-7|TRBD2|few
CASNGTSGDYEQYF
TGTGCCAGCAACGGGACTAGCGGAGACTACGAGCAGTACTTC
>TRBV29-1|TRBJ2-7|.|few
CSVASGPATYEQYF
TGCAGCGTAGCCAGCGGTCCTGCCACCTACGAGCAGTACTTC
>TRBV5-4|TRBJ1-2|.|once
CASSLGSLISPPNGYTF
TGTGCCAGCAGCTTGGGAAGCCTAATCTCACCCCCTAATGGCTACACCTTC
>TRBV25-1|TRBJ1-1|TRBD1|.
CASSARDREGTEAFF
TGTGCCAGCAGTGCTCGGGACAGGGAAGGCACTGAAGCTTTCTTT
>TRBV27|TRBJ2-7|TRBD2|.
CASSPGTSGRNEQYF
TGTGCCAGCAGTCCAGGGACTAGCGGGAGGAACGAGCAGTACTTC
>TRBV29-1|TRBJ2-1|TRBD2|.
CSVRKTSGNGHFYNEQFF
TGCAGCGTCCGTAAGACTAGCGGGAATGGCCACTTCTACAATGAGCAGTTCTTC
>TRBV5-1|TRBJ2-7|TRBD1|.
CASSLDRGYISYEQYF
TGCGCCAGCAGCCTAGACAGGGGATACATCTCCTACGAGCAGTACTTC
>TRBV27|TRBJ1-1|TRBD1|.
CASSFLRQGATFF
TGTGCCAGCAGTTTCCTGAGACAGGGTGCGACTTTCTTT
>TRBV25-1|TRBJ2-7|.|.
CASSSGRGEQYF
TGTGCCAGCAGTAGCGGCCGGGGCGAGCAGTACTTC
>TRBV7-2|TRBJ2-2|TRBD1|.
CASSSGTGGGELFF
TGTGCCAGCAGCTCCGGGACAGGGGGCGGGGAGCTGTTTTTT
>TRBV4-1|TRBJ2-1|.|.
CASSQDLRDLGSNEQFF
TGCGCCAGCAGCCAAGATCTCCGAGACCTAGGATCCAATGAGCAGTTCTTC
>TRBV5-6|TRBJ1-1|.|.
CASSRSAGRNTEAFF
TGTGCCAGCAGCCGTTCGGCAGGAAGGAACACTGAAGCTTTCTTT
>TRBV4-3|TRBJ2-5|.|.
CASSRLTSAQETQYF
TGCGCCAGCAGCCGCCTGACTAGTGCTCAAGAGACCCAGTACTTC
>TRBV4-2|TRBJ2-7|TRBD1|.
CASSQDANRGDLEQYF
TGTGCCAGCAGCCAGGACGCAAACAGGGGTGACTTGGAGCAGTACTTC
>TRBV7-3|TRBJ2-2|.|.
CASSLFVNTGELFF
TGTGCCAGCAGCTTATTCGTCAACACCGGGGAGCTGTTTTTT
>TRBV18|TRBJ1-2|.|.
CASSPPLLIGGYTF
TGTGCCAGCTCACCACCTCTACTCATCGGGGGCTACACCTTC
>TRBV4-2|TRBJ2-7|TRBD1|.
CASSRSGQESHEQYF
TGTGCCAGCAGCCGGTCCGGACAGGAGTCCCACGAGCAGTACTTC